The entry below gives a single T cell receptor beta chain sequence along with its context. This record belongs to a study of blood T cell repertoires in COVID-19. In the study overall: Both acute and convalescent COVID-19 samples were obtained from the United States, Italy and Spain. Nucleic acid was either cDNA or gDNA, and it came from T cells, B-cell-depleted T cells, or PBMCs.

In the original processing: Nucleated cell counts were estimated from reference gene primer amplification. TCRdb keeps only in-frame clones here, not all; method: immunoSEQ multiplex PCR. V, J and clone size are those of that table, while D and trimming were read from the DNA. The sample yields around 470,000 clones, roughly 87% seen once. The germline V gene encodes CDR1 DFQATT and CDR2 SNEGSKA (reference sequence). This CDR3 region has 11 residues. V gave up 4 bases and J gave up 6 bases, with 8 bases separating them. The chain carries TRBV20-1 and TRBJ2-3; D remains ambiguous. Sequencing used peripheral blood. This sequence was found in a man between 18 and 35 years old with COVID-19, enrolled during active disease. The CDR3 region is CSAIPVDTQYF. Written as DNA, the CDR3 is TGCAGTGCTATCCCCGTGGATACGCAGTATTTT.